This T cell receptor (beta chain) stems from a study of shared clonotypes between healthy human individuals. Note on this clone: Its antigen is as yet unknown.

The material for each subset, its genomic DNA, was split evenly across several immunoSEQ plates. Using immunoSEQ multiplex PCR, the repertoire was profiled, and TCRdb retains in-frame clones only, with some absent. The sample holds 450,000 to 500,000 clones; about 78% are singletons and the top ten take about 12%. Per germline, CDR1 LNHNV and CDR2 YYDKDF (reference sequence). V shed 9 bases and J 3 bases; nucleotides not matched to a gene: 13. The CDR3 totals 16 residues. Findings and caveats of the study: Researchers sampled only blood; tissue repertoires likely differ. A limitation of the genetic and exposure-history diversity represented arose from few donors.

The receptor's source is a woman between 40 and 50 years old in good health. Some clones in this sample may be carry-over from other donors' samples. What was sequenced was PBMCs. The rearrangement joins TRBV15 to TRBJ2-3; 9 bases align to TRBD2. The CDR3 sequence is CATGFGGGRATDTQYF. The DNA of the CDR3 is TGTGCCACTGGATTTGGCGGCGGGAGGGCGACAGATACGCAGTATTTT.